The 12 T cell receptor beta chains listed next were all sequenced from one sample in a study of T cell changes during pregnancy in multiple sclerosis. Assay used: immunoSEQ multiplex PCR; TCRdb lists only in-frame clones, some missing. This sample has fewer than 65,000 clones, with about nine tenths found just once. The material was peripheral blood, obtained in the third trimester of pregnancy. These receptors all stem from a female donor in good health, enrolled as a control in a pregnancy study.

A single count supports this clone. CDR3 in amino acids: CASSPAASGSNTGELFF. CDR3 coding DNA: TGCGCCAGCAGCCCGGCGGCTAGCGGGAGCAACACCGGGGAGCTGTTTTTT. This chain uses TRBV5-1 with TRBJ2-2, with TRBD2 matching over 10 bases. The CDR3 has 17 amino acids. Germline trimming cut 4 bases from V and 2 bases from J; bases unmatched to any gene: 8. CDR1 and CDR2 (germline): SGHRS, YFSETQ.

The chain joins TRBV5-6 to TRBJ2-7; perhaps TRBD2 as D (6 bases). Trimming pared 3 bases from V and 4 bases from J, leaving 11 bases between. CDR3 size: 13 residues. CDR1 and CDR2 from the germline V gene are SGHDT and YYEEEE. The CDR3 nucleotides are TGTGCCAGCAGCTCCCTGGAGGGTTACGAGCAGTACTTC. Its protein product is CASSSLEGYEQYF. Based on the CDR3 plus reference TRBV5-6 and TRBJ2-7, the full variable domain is DAGVTQSPTHLIKTRGQQVTLRCSPKSGHDTVSWYQQALGQGPQFIFQYYEEEERQRGNFPDRFSGHQFPNYSSELNVNALLLGDSALYLCASSSLEGYEQYFGPGTRLTVT.

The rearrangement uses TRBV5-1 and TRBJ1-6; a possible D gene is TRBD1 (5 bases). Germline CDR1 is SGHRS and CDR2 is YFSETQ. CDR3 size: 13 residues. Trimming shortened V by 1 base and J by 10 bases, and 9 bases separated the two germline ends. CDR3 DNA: TGCGCCAGCAGCTTGCTGGGGCCCTCACCCCTCCACTTT. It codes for CASSLLGPSPLHF.

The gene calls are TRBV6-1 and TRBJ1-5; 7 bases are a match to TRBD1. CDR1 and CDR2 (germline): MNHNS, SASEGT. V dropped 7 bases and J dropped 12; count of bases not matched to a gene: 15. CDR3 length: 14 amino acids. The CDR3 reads CASKSIQGTPFQHF. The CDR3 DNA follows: TGTGCCAGCAAATCAATACAGGGGACGCCCTTCCAGCATTTT.

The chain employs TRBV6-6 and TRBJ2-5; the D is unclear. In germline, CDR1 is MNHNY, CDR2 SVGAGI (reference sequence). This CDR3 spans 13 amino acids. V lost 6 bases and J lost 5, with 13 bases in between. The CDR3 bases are TGTGCCAGCAGAGATCAGGTCGGTGAGACCCAGTACTTC. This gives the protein CASRDQVGETQYF.

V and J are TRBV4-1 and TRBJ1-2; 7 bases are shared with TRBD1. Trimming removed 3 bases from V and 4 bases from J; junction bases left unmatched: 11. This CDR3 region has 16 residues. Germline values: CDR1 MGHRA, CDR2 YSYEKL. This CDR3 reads CASSHIGQAPVYGYTF. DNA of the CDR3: TGCGCCAGCAGCCATATAGGACAGGCGCCTGTCTATGGCTACACCTTC.

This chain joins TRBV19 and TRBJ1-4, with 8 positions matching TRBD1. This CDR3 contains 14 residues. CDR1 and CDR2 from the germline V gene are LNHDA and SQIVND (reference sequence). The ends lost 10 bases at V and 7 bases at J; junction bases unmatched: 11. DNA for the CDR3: TGTGCCACATGCAACGGACAGGGAATTGAAAAACTGTTTTTT. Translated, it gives CATCNGQGIEKLFF. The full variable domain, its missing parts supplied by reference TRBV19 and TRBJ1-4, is DGGITQSPKYLFRKEGQNVTLSCEQNLNHDAMYWYRQDPGQGLRLIYYSQIVNDFQKGDIAEGYSVSREKKESFPLTVTSAQKNPTAFYLCATCNGQGIEKLFFGSGTQLSVL.

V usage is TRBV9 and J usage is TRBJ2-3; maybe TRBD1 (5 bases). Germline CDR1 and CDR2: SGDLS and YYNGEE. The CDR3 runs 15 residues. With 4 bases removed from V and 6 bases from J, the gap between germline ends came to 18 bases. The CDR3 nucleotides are TGTGCCAGCAGCCGCCTTGGGGCCACCAGGGATACGCAGTATTTT. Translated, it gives CASSRLGATRDTQYF.

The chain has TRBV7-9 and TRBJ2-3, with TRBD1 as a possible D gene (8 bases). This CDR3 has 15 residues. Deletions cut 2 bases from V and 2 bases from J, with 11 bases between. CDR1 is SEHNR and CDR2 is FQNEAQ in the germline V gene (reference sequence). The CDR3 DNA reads TGTGCCAGCAGCTTAACAGGGGGGGACACAGATACGCAGTATTTT. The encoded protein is CASSLTGGDTDTQYF.

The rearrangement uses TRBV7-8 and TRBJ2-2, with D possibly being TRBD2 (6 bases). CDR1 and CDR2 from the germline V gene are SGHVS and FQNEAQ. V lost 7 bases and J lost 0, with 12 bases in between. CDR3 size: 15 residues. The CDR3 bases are TGTGCCAGCACGTCGCCGGGAGCGAACACCGGGGAGCTGTTTTTT. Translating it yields CASTSPGANTGELFF.

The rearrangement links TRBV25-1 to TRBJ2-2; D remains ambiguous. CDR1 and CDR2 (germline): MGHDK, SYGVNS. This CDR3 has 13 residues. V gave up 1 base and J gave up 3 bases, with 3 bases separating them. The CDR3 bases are TGTGCCAGCAGTGAATCCGACACCGGGGAGCTGTTTTTT. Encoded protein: CASSESDTGELFF.

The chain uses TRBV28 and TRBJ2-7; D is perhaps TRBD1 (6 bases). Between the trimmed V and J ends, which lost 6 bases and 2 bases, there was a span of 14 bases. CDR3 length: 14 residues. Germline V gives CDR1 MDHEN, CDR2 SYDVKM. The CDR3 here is CASSLQTGPYEQYF. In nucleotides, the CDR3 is TGTGCCAGCAGCCTTCAGACAGGTCCCTACGAGCAGTACTTC. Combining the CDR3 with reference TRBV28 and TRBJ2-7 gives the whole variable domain DVKVTQSSRYLVKRTGEKVFLECVQDMDHENMFWYRQDPGLGLRLIYFSYDVKMKEKGDIPEGYSVSREKKERFSLILESASTNQTSMYLCASSLQTGPYEQYFGPGTRLTVT.